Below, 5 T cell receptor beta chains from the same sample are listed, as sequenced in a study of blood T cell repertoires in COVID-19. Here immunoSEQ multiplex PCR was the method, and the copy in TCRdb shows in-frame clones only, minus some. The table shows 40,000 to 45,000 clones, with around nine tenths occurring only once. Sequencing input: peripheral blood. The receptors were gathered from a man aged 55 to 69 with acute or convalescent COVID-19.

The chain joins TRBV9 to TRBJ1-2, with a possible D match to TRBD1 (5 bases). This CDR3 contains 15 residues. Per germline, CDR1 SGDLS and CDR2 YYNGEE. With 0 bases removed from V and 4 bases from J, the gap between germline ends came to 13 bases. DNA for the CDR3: TGTGCCAGCAGCGTAGGGGCTACAGGTTCCTATGGCTACACCTTC. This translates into CASSVGATGSYGYTF.

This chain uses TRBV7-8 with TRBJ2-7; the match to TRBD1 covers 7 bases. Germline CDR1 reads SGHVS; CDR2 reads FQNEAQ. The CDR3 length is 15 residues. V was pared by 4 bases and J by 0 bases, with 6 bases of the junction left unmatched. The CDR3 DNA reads TGTGCCAGCAGCTCGAAGACAGGGAACTCCTACGAGCAGTACTTC. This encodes CASSSKTGNSYEQYF. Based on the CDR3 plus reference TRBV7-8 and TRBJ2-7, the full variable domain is GAGVSQSPRYKVAKRGQDVALRCDPISGHVSLFWYQQALGQGPEFLTYFQNEAQLDKSGLPSDRFFAERPEGSVSTLKIQRTQQEDSAVYLCASSSKTGNSYEQYFGPGTRLTVT.

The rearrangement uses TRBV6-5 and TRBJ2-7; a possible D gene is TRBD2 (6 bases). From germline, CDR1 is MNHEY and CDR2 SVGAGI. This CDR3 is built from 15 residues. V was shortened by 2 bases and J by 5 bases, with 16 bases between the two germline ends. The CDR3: CASSYGGGLPHEQYF. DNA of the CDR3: TGTGCCAGCAGTTACGGGGGAGGCCTGCCCCACGAGCAGTACTTC.

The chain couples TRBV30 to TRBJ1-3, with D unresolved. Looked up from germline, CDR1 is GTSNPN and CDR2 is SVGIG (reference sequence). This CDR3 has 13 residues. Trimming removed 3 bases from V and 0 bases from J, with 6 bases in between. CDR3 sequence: CAWSSISGNTIYF. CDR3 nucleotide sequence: TGTGCCTGGAGCAGTATCTCTGGAAACACCATATATTTT.

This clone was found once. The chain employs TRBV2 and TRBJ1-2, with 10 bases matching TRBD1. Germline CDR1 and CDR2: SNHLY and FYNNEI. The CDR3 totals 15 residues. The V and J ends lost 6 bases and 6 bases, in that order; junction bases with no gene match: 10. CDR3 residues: CASRELWTGGDGYTF. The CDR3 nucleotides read TGTGCCAGCAGGGAGCTCTGGACAGGGGGAGATGGCTACACCTTC.